This T cell receptor (beta chain) was profiled in a study of sequential checkpoint blockade in melanoma. The wider study: First-line arms were nivolumab then ipilimumab, or the reverse, randomized 1:1. Both treatment sequences were followed by maintenance nivolumab.

The treatment is: randomized to nivolumab then ipilimumab (arm A) or the reverse (arm B). None of the patients previously received DNA-damaging chemotherapy. PBMC sorting kept live CD3+CD8+ cells without CD19 or CD56. The germline gives CDR1 SGHAT, CDR2 FQNNGV. Trimming took 5 bases from V and 5 from J; bases not matched to a gene: 3. CDR3 length equals 15 residues. TCRdb's table, derived via immunoSEQ multiplex PCR, lists solely in-frame clones and lacks some. The sample shows about 5,100 clones, 75% of them seen only once. The clonotype originates from a human patient with melanoma. Some clones in this sample may be carry-over from other donors' samples. V usage is TRBV11-2 and J usage is TRBJ2-3, with 14 nucleotides matching TRBD2. The sample was CD8+ T cells sorted from blood (inferred from file names), taken from a patient given nivolumab and ipilimumab in sequence. The CDR3 DNA reads as TGTGCCAGCAGCAACGGACTAGCGGGGGGAGATACGCAGTATTTT. It specifies CASSNGLAGGDTQYF.